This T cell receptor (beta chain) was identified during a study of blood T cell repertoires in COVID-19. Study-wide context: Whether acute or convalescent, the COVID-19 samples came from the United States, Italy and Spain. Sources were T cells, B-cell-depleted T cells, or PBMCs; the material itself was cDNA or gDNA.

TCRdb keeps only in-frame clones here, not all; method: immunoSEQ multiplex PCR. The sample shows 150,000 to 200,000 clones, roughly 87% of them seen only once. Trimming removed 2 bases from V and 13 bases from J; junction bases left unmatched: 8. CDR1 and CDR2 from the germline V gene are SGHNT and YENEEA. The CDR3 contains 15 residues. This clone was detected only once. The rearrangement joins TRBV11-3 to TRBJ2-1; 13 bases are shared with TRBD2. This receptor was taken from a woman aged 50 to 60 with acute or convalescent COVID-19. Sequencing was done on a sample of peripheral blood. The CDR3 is CASSLTSGGASRQFF. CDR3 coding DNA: TGTGCCAGCAGCTTAACTAGCGGGGGGGCCAGTCGACAGTTCTTC.